The rows below give T cell receptor beta chains drawn from one sample of a study of response to subunit inactivated influenza vaccine. TCRdb independently ran MiXCR on the RT-PCR reads; one entry per CDR3 protein. Among 250,000 to 350,000 distinct CDR3 sequences, roughly 22% were seen once, and the ten largest hold about a tenth. This specimen was PBMCs from blood, taken less than 22 months after vaccination. These receptors were taken from a man between 50 and 75 years old who received an inactivated influenza vaccine. Each CDR3 is given with its conserved first and last residue. D genes are given only for firm matches. Clone size is stated in some rows and not others, as once, few, many or a class when expanded.

d_call,clone_size,v_call,j_call,cdr3_aa,cdr3_nt
.,.,TRBV7-9,TRBJ2-5,CASSLNMGETQYF,TGTGCCAGCAGCTTAAACATGGGAGAGACCCAGTACTTC
.,.,TRBV4-2,TRBJ2-3,CASSQGRKSDTQYF,TGTGCCAGCAGCCAAGGAAGGAAATCAGATACGCAGTATTTT
.,.,TRBV10-3,TRBJ1-4,CAISGQYNEKLFF,TGTGCCATCAGTGGGCAGTATAATGAAAAACTGTTTTTT
.,.,TRBV6-5,TRBJ2-7,CASSCSLQAGTGEQYF,TGTGCCAGCAGTTGCTCGCTCCAGGCAGGTACTGGCGAGCAGTACTTC
TRBD1,.,TRBV18,TRBJ1-5,CASSPPEQGGQPQHF,TGTGCCAGCTCACCCCCCGAACAGGGGGGCCAGCCCCAGCATTTT
TRBD2,few,TRBV2,TRBJ2-1,CAREREGRNEQFF,TGTGCCAGAGAGCGGGAGGGCCGCAATGAGCAGTTCTTC
.,many,TRBV5-5,TRBJ1-6,CASSFRDNSPLHF,TGTGCCAGCAGCTTCAGAGATAATTCACCCCTCCACTTT
.,.,TRBV2,TRBJ1-6,CASGTAQTSPLHF,TGTGCCAGCGGTACAGCCCAAACTTCACCCCTCCACTTT
.,many,TRBV20-1,TRBJ1-2,CSASYHLLYGYTF,TGCAGTGCTAGTTACCATCTCCTCTATGGCTACACCTTC
TRBD1,many,TRBV6-2/TRBV6-3,TRBJ1-4,CASSRDSATNEKLFF,TGTGCCAGCAGCAGGGACAGCGCAACTAATGAAAAACTGTTTTTT
.,.,TRBV19,TRBJ1-5,CASRPLGNQPQHF,TGTGCCAGTAGGCCGTTGGGAAATCAGCCCCAGCATTTT
.,.,TRBV5-6,TRBJ1-5,CASRRTVSGPQHF,TGTGCCAGCAGGAGGACGGTCAGCGGGCCCCAGCATTTT
TRBD2,.,TRBV20-1,TRBJ2-1,CSAPRPLAGYNEQFF,TGCAGTGCCCCCAGGCCACTAGCGGGCTACAATGAGCAGTTCTTC
.,.,TRBV4-3,TRBJ1-3,CASSQDLWRSRGPGNTIYF,TGCGCCAGCAGCCAAGATCTCTGGAGGTCCCGGGGACCTGGAAACACCATATATTTT
.,many,TRBV11-2,TRBJ1-4,CASSLEAGSATNEKLFF,TGTGCCAGCAGCTTAGAGGCCGGGAGCGCAACTAATGAAAAACTGTTTTTT
.,once,TRBV30,TRBJ1-5,CAWGHLNNQPQHF,TGTGCCTGGGGACATTTAAACAATCAGCCCCAGCATTTT
.,few,TRBV29-1,TRBJ2-1,CSVVGTGFSPYYNEQFF,TGCAGCGTTGTTGGGACTGGGTTCTCGCCCTACTACAATGAGCAGTTCTTC
.,.,TRBV5-1,TRBJ1-2,CASSLVPSGLNYGYTF,TGCGCCAGCAGCTTGGTCCCCAGCGGCCTTAACTATGGCTACACCTTC
TRBD2,few,TRBV24-1,TRBJ2-5,CATSDSGRAWETQYF,TGTGCCACCAGTGACAGCGGGAGGGCCTGGGAGACCCAGTACTTC
TRBD1,many,TRBV10-3,TRBJ1-2,CAIRGTDAYYGYTF,TGTGCCATCAGAGGGACAGACGCATACTATGGCTACACCTTC
.,few,TRBV6-5,TRBJ1-3,CASSYAPGGSGNTIYF,TGTGCCAGCAGTTACGCGCCCGGGGGTTCTGGAAACACCATATATTTT
.,.,TRBV3-1,TRBJ2-2,CASSQWGDPRTGELFF,TGTGCCAGCAGCCAGTGGGGGGACCCGAGAACCGGGGAGCTGTTTTTT
TRBD2,few,TRBV5-4,TRBJ2-3,CASSLTRLAVDTQYF,TGTGCCAGCAGCTTGACGAGACTAGCGGTAGATACGCAGTATTTT
TRBD2,.,TRBV19,TRBJ2-7,CASSSRLAGPSYEQYF,TGTGCCAGTAGTTCCAGACTAGCGGGACCCTCCTACGAGCAGTACTTC
.,many,TRBV20-1,TRBJ2-1,CSARGSDYNEQFF,TGCAGTGCTAGGGGCTCCGACTACAATGAGCAGTTCTTC
.,many,TRBV3-1,TRBJ1-5,CASSHPEGRVTQPQHF,TGTGCCAGCAGCCACCCCGAGGGGAGGGTGACTCAGCCCCAGCATTTT
.,.,TRBV5-1,TRBJ1-1,CASRQRGDTKAFF,TGCGCCAGCCGGCAGAGGGGTGACACTAAAGCTTTCTTT
.,.,TRBV30,TRBJ1-2,CAWSTPLADQF,TGTGCCTGGAGTACACCTTTGGCGGACCAATTC
TRBD2,few,TRBV5-1,TRBJ2-7,CASSEGLAGGEQYF,TGCGCCAGCAGCGAGGGACTAGCGGGGGGCGAGCAGTACTTC
.,.,TRBV4-1,TRBJ2-7,CASSPNTGVVYEQYF,TGCGCCAGCAGCCCAAATACGGGGGTTGTCTACGAGCAGTACTTC
.,.,TRBV6-5,TRBJ1-1,CASSYGAGRTEAFF,TGTGCCAGCAGTTACGGGGCGGGGCGTACTGAAGCTTTCTTT
.,.,TRBV10-3,TRBJ1-5,CAISEDVGLWQPQHF,TGTGCCATCAGTGAAGACGTTGGACTATGGCAGCCCCAGCATTTT
TRBD1,few,TRBV4-1,TRBJ2-3,CASSQGEQGGGTDTQYF,TGCGCCAGCAGCCAAGGGGAGCAAGGGGGCGGCACAGATACGCAGTATTTT
.,few,TRBV5-1,TRBJ1-1,CASSQWTGHEAFF,TGCGCCAGCAGCCAGTGGACGGGACATGAAGCTTTCTTT
TRBD2,.,TRBV20-1,TRBJ2-4,CSASTSGVKNIQYF,TGCAGTGCGTCTACTAGCGGGGTGAAAAACATTCAGTACTTC
.,.,TRBV7-2,TRBJ2-3,CASTSSHRDTQYF,TGTGCCAGCACCAGCTCGCACAGAGATACGCAGTATTTT
.,few,TRBV7-2,TRBJ1-1,CASSLEEADITEAFF,TGTGCCAGCAGCTTAGAGGAGGCTGACATCACTGAAGCTTTCTTT
TRBD1,many,TRBV12-3/TRBV12-4,TRBJ1-2,CASSLGPTGQGRYGYTF,TGTGCCAGCAGTTTAGGCCCTACTGGACAGGGCCGATATGGCTACACCTTC
.,many,TRBV7-2,TRBJ1-5,CASSLTEGRGYQPQHF,TGTGCCAGCAGCTTAACTGAAGGCAGGGGCTATCAGCCCCAGCATTTT
.,few,TRBV19,TRBJ2-3,CASSSNLATRADTQYF,TGTGCCAGTAGTTCCAACCTAGCGACACGGGCAGATACGCAGTATTTT
TRBD1,.,TRBV5-5,TRBJ2-7,CASSFRQGGSYEQYF,TGTGCCAGCAGCTTTCGACAGGGGGGCTCCTACGAGCAGTACTTC
.,.,TRBV7-2,TRBJ1-2,CASSLAGGKRNGYTF,TGTGCCAGCAGCTTAGCTGGGGGGAAGAGGAATGGCTACACCTTC
.,few,TRBV28,TRBJ1-6,CASSLGLGGRYNSPLHF,TGTGCCAGCAGTCTGGGACTCGGGGGCAGGTATAATTCACCCCTCCACTTT
.,.,TRBV20-1,TRBJ1-5,CSASKGLGQPQHF,TGCAGTGCTAGTAAGGGGTTGGGCCAGCCCCAGCATTTT
.,few,TRBV6-1,TRBJ1-5,CASSEASRQPQHF,TGTGCCAGCAGTGAAGCGAGTCGCCAGCCCCAGCATTTT
.,few,TRBV6-1,TRBJ1-2,CASSLGQRGGYTF,TGTGCCAGCAGCCTCGGACAAAGAGGCGGCTACACCTTC
TRBD2,.,TRBV4-2,TRBJ2-1,CASSQDPGSGFYNEQFF,TGTGCCAGCAGCCAAGATCCAGGTAGCGGGTTCTACAATGAGCAGTTCTTC
TRBD1,few,TRBV7-2,TRBJ2-2,CASRSQGASGELFF,TGTGCCAGCAGATCACAGGGGGCGTCCGGGGAGCTGTTTTTT
TRBD2,.,TRBV24-1,TRBJ2-3,CATSDRGLATDTQYF,TGTGCCACCAGTGATAGAGGACTAGCGACAGATACGCAGTATTTT
TRBD2,.,TRBV20-1,TRBJ2-1,CSASQGTSGRWIGSYNEQFF,TGCAGTGCTAGTCAAGGGACTAGCGGGAGATGGATCGGCTCCTACAATGAGCAGTTCTTC
TRBD1,.,TRBV15,TRBJ2-1,CATSRGVPGQASYNEQFF,TGTGCCACCAGCAGAGGGGTACCGGGACAGGCCTCCTACAATGAGCAGTTCTTC
.,many,TRBV7-8,TRBJ1-1,CASTPIVNTEAFF,TGTGCCAGCACCCCCATTGTGAACACTGAAGCTTTCTTT
TRBD2,few,TRBV7-2,TRBJ2-7,CASSQQRGSSYEQYF,TGTGCCAGCAGCCAGCAGCGGGGTTCTTCCTACGAGCAGTACTTC
.,.,TRBV3-1,TRBJ1-6,CASSQGRTDGNSPLHF,TGTGCCAGCAGCCAGGGGAGGACGGATGGCAATTCACCCCTCCACTTT